This T cell receptor beta chain was captured in a study of beta chain features in type 1 diabetes. Sorted CD4+ subsets: naive, central memory, regulatory, stem cell-like memory (CD45RO/CCR7/CD25/CD127/CD95/CD27 panel). Reverse transcription of all isolated RNA meant that expressed TCRB transcripts were sequenced. The data were produced by immunoSEQ multiplex PCR, yet TCRdb's version contains in-frame clones alone and is incomplete. The sample lists around 99,000 clones, under 40% occurring once. Germline V CDR1 and CDR2: LNHDA, SQIVND (reference sequence). V was clipped by 6 bases and J by 0 bases, with 12 bases between them. The CDR3 length is 14 residues. This clone was seen a few times.

The sequence was collected from a woman between 18 and 29 years old in good health. V usage is TRBV19 and J usage is TRBJ2-7, with D unresolved. The sequenced sample consisted of stem cell memory CD4+ T cells from blood. The CDR3 loop reads CASSASRVSYEQYF. CDR3 DNA sequence: TGTGCCAGTAGCGCTAGTCGCGTCTCCTACGAGCAGTACTTC.